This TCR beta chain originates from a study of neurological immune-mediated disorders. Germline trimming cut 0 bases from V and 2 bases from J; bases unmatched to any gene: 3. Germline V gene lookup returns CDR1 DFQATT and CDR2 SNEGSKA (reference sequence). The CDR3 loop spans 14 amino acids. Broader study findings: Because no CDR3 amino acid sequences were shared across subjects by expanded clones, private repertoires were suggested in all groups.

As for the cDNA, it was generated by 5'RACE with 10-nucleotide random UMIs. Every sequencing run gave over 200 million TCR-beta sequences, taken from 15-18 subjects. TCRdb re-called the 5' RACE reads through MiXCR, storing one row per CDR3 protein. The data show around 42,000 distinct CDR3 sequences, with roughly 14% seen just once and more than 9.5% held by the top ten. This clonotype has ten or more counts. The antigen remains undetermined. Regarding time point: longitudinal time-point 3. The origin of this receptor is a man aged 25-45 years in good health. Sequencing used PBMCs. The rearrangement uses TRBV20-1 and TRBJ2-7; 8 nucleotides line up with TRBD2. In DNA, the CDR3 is TGCAGTGCTAGAGAAACGGGAGGGACCTACGAGCAGTACTTC. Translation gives CSARETGGTYEQYF.